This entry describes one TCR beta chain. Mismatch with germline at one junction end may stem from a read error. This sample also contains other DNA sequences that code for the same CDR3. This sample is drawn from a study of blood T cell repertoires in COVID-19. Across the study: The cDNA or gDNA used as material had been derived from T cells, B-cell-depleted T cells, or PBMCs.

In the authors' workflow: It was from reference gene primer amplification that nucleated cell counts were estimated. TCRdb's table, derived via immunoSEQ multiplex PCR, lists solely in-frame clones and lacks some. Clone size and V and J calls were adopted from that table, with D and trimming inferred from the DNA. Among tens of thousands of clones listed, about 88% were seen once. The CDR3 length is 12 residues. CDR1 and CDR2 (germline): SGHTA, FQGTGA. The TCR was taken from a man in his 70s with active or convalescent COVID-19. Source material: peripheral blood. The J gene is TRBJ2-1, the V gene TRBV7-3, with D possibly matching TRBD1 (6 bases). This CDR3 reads CASSLGTNEQFF. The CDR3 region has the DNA TGTGCCAGCAGCTTAGGGACAAATGAGCAATTCTTC.